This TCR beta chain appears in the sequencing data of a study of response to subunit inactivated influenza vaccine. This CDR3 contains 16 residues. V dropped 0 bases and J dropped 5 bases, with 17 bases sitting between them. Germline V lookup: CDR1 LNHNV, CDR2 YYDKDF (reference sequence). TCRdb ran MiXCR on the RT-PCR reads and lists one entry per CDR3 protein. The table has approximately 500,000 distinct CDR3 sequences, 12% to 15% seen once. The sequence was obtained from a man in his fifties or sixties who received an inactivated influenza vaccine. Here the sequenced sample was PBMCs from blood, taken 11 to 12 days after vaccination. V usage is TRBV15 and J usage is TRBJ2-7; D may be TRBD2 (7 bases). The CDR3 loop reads CATSRDMRGGPDEQYF. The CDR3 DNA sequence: TGTGCCACCAGCAGAGATATGAGGGGGGGCCCCGACGAGCAGTACTTC.